A few counts support the clone carrying this TCR beta chain. Its antigen is still unknown. The study defined stable Graves' hyperthyroidism as no ophthalmopathy progression within 18 months. These patients, aged 18 to 65, had recently diagnosed hyperthyroidism lasting under 2 months. This sample was included in a study of T cells in Graves' hyperthyroidism and ophthalmopathy. Trimming left V 3 bases short and J 3 bases short, with 12 bases between. Looked up from germline, CDR1 is DFQATT and CDR2 is SNEGSKA (reference sequence). The CDR3 length is 13 residues. Study-wide results and limits: Patients with ophthalmopathy were separated from those with stable hyperthyroidism by a 13 V-J model.

Researchers amplified the TCR beta CDR3 regions from RNA transcripts. Initially, a first-round RT-PCR of the TCR CDR3 employed the HTBI primer set. TCRdb reanalysed the multiplex PCR reads using MiXCR and keeps one entry per CDR3 protein. The data hold 450,000 to 600,000 distinct CDR3 sequences, with approximately 14% observed a single time. The rearrangement links TRBV20-1 to TRBJ2-7; D may be TRBD1 or TRBD2 (5 bases each). The receptor's source is a woman in her 40s with Graves' hyperthyroidism. The specimen sequenced was blood. The CDR3 DNA follows: TGCAGTGCTAGTAACCGGGACGGCTACGAGCAGTACTTC. Translated, it gives CSASNRDGYEQYF.